This TCR beta chain was sequenced in a study of T cell responses to AZD1222 COVID-19 vaccine (dated by TCRdb to 2020 to 2022). As for the study more broadly: AZD1222 recipients whose second dose came at about 4 weeks and those whose second dose came at about 12 weeks were combined into one group, since spike-specific TCR depth and breadth did not differ between the two schedules. A total of 230 to 250 trial participants underwent TCR sequencing, of whom about 210 received two doses of AZD1222 and some 25 received two doses of the MenACWY control vaccine. Trial participants were enrolled by age into 18-55, 56-69 and 70-plus year subgroups, with around 150, 28 and 57 TCR-sequenced participants respectively.

The CDR3 regions of human TCRbeta chains were analyzed by immunosequencing. On the authors' methods: TCRs in the repertoires were matched against a reference library of SARS-CoV-2-specific TCRs that had been generated with the MIRA antigen-specificity platform. Breadth was defined as the fraction of unique TCRs that were SARS-CoV-2-associated. Depth was defined as the fraction of total T cells that were SARS-CoV-2-associated. Using the MIRA data, every spike-specific TCR was mapped to the spike region that the TCR reacted to and assigned to either a CD4 or a CD8 class. Log10-transformed breadth and depth values were compared by one-way ANOVA with Sidak's multiple comparisons tests. This is the immuneACCESS table as TCRdb keeps it, with only in-frame sequences that have V and J called. A part of the clones is gone; compared with another copy, unresolved V genes explain less than half, and the rest is unexplained. That table gives V, J and clone size, and the DNA gave D and trimming. Across this sample there are around 100,000 clones, with roughly 87% seen only once. 15% to 20% of the sample is taken by the ten largest.

What the time point label conveys for this sample: baseline before first vaccination. Vaccinee samples came from UK trials COV001 and COV002, including a single-blind randomized controlled phase 2/3 trial of AZD1222 (ChAdOx1 nCoV-19) in healthy adults. For TCRbeta chain sequencing, PBMC samples were collected from trial participants at day 0 and at day 28 after the second dose. Comment on this clone: The specificity of this receptor is unknown. No much larger clonotype is one base removed from it; base qualities were not supplied.

What the study reported, not specific to this receptor: Reportedly, close to half of the unique spike-specific TCRs recognized epitopes lying outside the regions that are mutated in the B.1.351 and B.1.1.7 variants. Vaccine-associated CD4 TCRs spanned the whole spike protein, with dominant responses in regions 160-218 and 743-854. The 56-69-year group was small, and its depth increase did not reach significance, likely because of low power. After two AZD1222 doses, both the breadth and the depth of spike-specific TCRs were significantly higher than at day 0 and than in MenACWY recipients. Because no day 14 peak-response samples were available, the repertoires could be characterized only after the peak T cell response. Most participants were white British and females outnumbered males, and the authors suggested that clonal diversity may have been underestimated. Conclusions about previously exposed vaccinees are limited, since just 6 or 7 AZD1222 recipients were seropositive for SARS-CoV-2 at baseline.

Via the germline V gene, CDR1 is ENHRY and CDR2 SYGVKD. The CDR3 runs 14 amino acids, cysteine and phenylalanine included. Only the CDR3 DNA is retained, 42 bases long and in frame from the first base. At the junction V is shortened by 4 bases and J by 4 bases; bases outside the gene matches: 3. This material consisted of peripheral blood, taken on day 0 of AZD1222 vaccination. The rearranged chain carries TRBV10-3 and TRBJ1-2; the central 10 bases match TRBD1. The receptor comes from an adult in good health. The bases are TGTGCCATCAGTGGACAGGGGGCCACCTATGGCTACACCTTC. Its translation reads: CAISGQGATYGYTF.